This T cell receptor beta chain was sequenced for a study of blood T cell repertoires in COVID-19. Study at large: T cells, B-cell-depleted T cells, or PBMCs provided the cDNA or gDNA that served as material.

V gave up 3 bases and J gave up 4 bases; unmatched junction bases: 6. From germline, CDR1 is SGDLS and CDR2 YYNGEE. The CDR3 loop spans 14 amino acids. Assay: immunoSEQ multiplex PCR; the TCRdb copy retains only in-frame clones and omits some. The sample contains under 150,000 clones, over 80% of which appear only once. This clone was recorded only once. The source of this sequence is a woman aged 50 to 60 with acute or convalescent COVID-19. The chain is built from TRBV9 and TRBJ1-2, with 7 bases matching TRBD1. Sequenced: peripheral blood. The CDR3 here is CASSETGSSYGYTF. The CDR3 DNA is TGTGCCAGCAGCGAGACAGGGTCGAGCTATGGCTACACCTTC.